Only a few counts were recorded for the clone carrying this TCR beta chain. Its matching antigen is unknown. The data derive from a study of T-cell memory formation after mild COVID-19. About the study: TCR clusters were mostly confined to one donor each. Study-level results: CD4+ contracting clones were found mainly in CM and EM, and CD8+ ones in EMRA. Clones that contracted from day 15 to 85 were balanced CD4/CD8, while later expanders leaned CD4+. There was no confirmation that second-wave clones peaking on day 37 were SARS-CoV-2 specific.

Each CDR3 protein is one row after TCRdb ran MiXCR on the 5' RACE reads. The sample shows roughly 150,000 distinct CDR3 sequences, 10% to 15% of them seen only once. V was trimmed by 4 bases and J by 3 bases, leaving 7 bases between them. The germline V gene has CDR1 SGHAT and CDR2 FQNNGV. There are 13 residues in the CDR3. The gene calls are TRBV11-2 and TRBJ1-5; D ambiguous. The sequenced material came from PBMCs or a T cell subset sorted from them (not recorded which). The sequence was collected from a man between 18 and 35 years old who had mild COVID-19 (a few samples of this study predate the infection). Cell type and time point are not known. The DNA for the CDR3 is TGTGCCAGCAGCTCTCAAAACAATCAGCCCCAGCATTTT. This translates into CASSSQNNQPQHF.